A single sample is the source of the 30 T cell receptor beta chains below, sequenced in a study of T cells after yellow fever vaccination. TCRdb ran MiXCR on the 5' RACE reads and lists one entry per CDR3 protein. Among approximately 250,000 distinct CDR3 sequences listed, over 3% were seen once. This sample comprised PBMCs, obtained 15 days after the yellow fever booster vaccination. The receptors come from a young man who received the YFV17D yellow fever vaccine.

In this sample, this clonotype turned up many times. The chain combines TRBV5-4 with TRBJ2-7; D uncertain. The CDR3 consists of 15 residues. V gave up 4 bases and J gave up 6 bases, with 20 bases separating them. The V gene's germline CDR1 is SGHNT and CDR2 YYREEE (reference sequence). This chain's CDR3 is CASSQGSTTPGEQYF. The CDR3 DNA follows: TGTGCCAGCAGCCAAGGGTCTACAACCCCGGGCGAGCAGTACTTC.

The sample holds many counts of this clonotype. This chain joins TRBV20-1 and TRBJ1-6; D may be TRBD1 (5 bases). V was cut by 2 bases and J by 0 bases, with 20 bases left in between. The CDR3 has 19 amino acids. Germline V gene lookup returns CDR1 DFQATT and CDR2 SNEGSKA (reference sequence). CDR3 sequence reads: CSARKAGLSVSSYNSPLHF. The CDR3 DNA is TGCAGTGCTAGAAAAGCGGGACTAAGTGTTAGCTCCTATAATTCACCCCTCCACTTT.

This clonotype was observed many times. The V call is TRBV20-1, the J call TRBJ2-6; 8 positions agree with TRBD1. CDR1 is DFQATT and CDR2 is SNEGSKA in the germline V gene (reference sequence). The CDR3 is 16 amino acids. The V and J ends lost 4 bases and 1 base, in that order; junction bases with no gene match: 6. Written as DNA, the CDR3 is TGCAGTGCTATTGAAACAGGGGGATCTGGGGCCAACGTCCTGACTTTC. Amino acids: CSAIETGGSGANVLTF.

This clonotype has at least ten counts. This sequence joins TRBV15 and TRBJ2-3; either TRBD1 or TRBD2 may fit D (5 bases each). Deletions cut 5 bases from V and 2 bases from J, with 11 bases between. Germline loops: CDR1 LNHNV, CDR2 YYDKDF (reference sequence). This CDR3 contains 14 residues. CDR3 bases: TGTGCCACCAGCGGATGGGACCTCACAGATACGCAGTATTTT. This codes for CATSGWDLTDTQYF.

This clonotype was seen ten or more times. The rearrangement uses TRBV10-3 and TRBJ2-3; 9 bases agree with TRBD1. The CDR3 length is 14 residues. CDR1 is ENHRY and CDR2 is SYGVKD in the germline V gene. The V segment lost 11 bases and the J segment 2 bases; nucleotides outside the gene matches: 8. The CDR3 is CASKGQGPTDTQYF. CDR3 nucleotide sequence: TGTGCCTCGAAGGGACAGGGACCCACAGATACGCAGTATTTT.

Of note for this clonotype: A much larger clone lies one base from this, so it may be a read error. The rearrangement uses TRBV6-2 or TRBV6-3 and TRBJ2-5; maybe TRBD2 (5 bases). Germline CDR1 reads MNHEY; CDR2 reads SVGEGT. With 7 bases removed from V and 3 bases from J, the gap between germline ends came to 9 bases. This CDR3 is 12 amino acids long. CDR3 amino acids: CASTPGKETQYF. CDR3 in DNA: TGTGCCAGCACTCCCGGGAAAGAGACCCAGTACTTC.

This chain uses TRBV12-3 or TRBV12-4 with TRBJ2-3; D uncertain. Deletions cut 0 bases from V and 4 bases from J, with 5 bases between. The CDR3 is 13 amino acids. This CDR3 reads CASSLAQSDTQYF. CDR3 nucleotides: TGTGCCAGCAGTTTAGCCCAGTCAGATACGCAGTATTTT.

The V gene is TRBV15, the J gene TRBJ1-5; perhaps TRBD1 as D (5 bases). V lost 0 bases and J 4 bases, leaving 13 bases between the germline ends. The CDR3 length is 16 residues. CDR1 LNHNV and CDR2 YYDKDF come from the germline V gene (reference sequence). In nucleotides, the CDR3 is TGTGCCACCAGCAGAGATGTCAGGGCTGAGAATCAGCCCCAGCATTTT. Amino acids: CATSRDVRAENQPQHF.

This clonotype showed up many times. CDR3 nucleotide sequence: TGTGCCAGCAGCTCCGACTGGACCAATCAGCCCCAGCATTTT. It is translated as CASSSDWTNQPQHF. The gene calls are TRBV7-9 and TRBJ1-5; D is unresolved. This CDR3 has 14 residues. CDR1 and CDR2 from the germline V gene are SEHNR and FQNEAQ (reference sequence). Trimming took 4 bases from V and 3 from J, leaving 10 bases between them.

This clonotype was seen many times. The genes are TRBV11-2 and TRBJ1-1; TRBD1 agrees at 7 bases. The trim removed 5 bases at V and 4 bases at J, leaving 16 bases unmatched. The CDR3 has 17 amino acids. Germline CDR1 is SGHAT and CDR2 is FQNNGV. The CDR3 region is CASSPGGWTGGSTEAFF. CDR3 DNA: TGTGCCAGCAGCCCCGGGGGTTGGACAGGCGGGTCCACTGAAGCTTTCTTT.

The sample holds many counts of this clonotype. The chain employs TRBV6-2 or TRBV6-3 and TRBJ2-7; D perhaps matches TRBD1 (7 bases). The germline CDR1 and CDR2 sequences are MNHEY and SVGEGT. The V end was cut by 6 bases, the J end by 5 bases, with 14 bases between. The CDR3 runs to 13 residues. The CDR3 DNA sequence: TGTGCCAGCAGAAAATCCAGGGGGGACGAGCAGTACGTC. Its protein product is CASRKSRGDEQYV.

This clonotype was detected ten times or more. The chain links TRBV29-1 to TRBJ1-2; TRBD1 agrees at 7 bases. CDR1 is SQVTM, CDR2 ANQGSEA, per germline. The CDR3 length is 14 residues. The ends lost 7 bases at V and 6 bases at J; junction bases unmatched: 14. The CDR3 reads CSAVPAGTENGYTF. CDR3 nucleotides: TGCAGCGCCGTCCCTGCCGGGACAGAAAATGGCTACACCTTC.

V usage is TRBV29-1 and J usage is TRBJ1-1; D perhaps matches TRBD1 (6 bases). This CDR3 is built from 12 residues. The ends were cut back, 8 bases at V and 0 bases at J, with 10 bases in the middle. CDR1 is SQVTM, CDR2 ANQGSEA, per germline. The CDR3 reads CSFGTLNTEAFF. The DNA for the CDR3 is TGCAGCTTTGGGACATTGAACACTGAAGCTTTCTTT.

This clonotype was observed many times. The rearrangement joins TRBV20-1 to TRBJ2-5; 10 bases are a match to TRBD1. With V trimmed by 3 bases and J by 5 bases, 6 bases remained unmatched. In germline, CDR1 is DFQATT, CDR2 SNEGSKA (reference sequence). The CDR3 length is 14 residues. Written as DNA, the CDR3 is TGCAGTGCTAGGGTCGGGACAGGGGTGGAGACCCAGTACTTC. This sequence encodes CSARVGTGVETQYF.

This clonotype appeared many times. The CDR3 DNA reads TGTGCCACCAGCGGCGGAGCCAAAAACATTCAGTACTTC. It specifies CATSGGAKNIQYF. The chain combines TRBV15 with TRBJ2-4; D is unclear. V dropped 5 bases and J dropped 0 bases, with 5 bases sitting between them. Germline V gene sequence: CDR1 LNHNV, CDR2 YYDKDF (reference sequence). This CDR3 is built from 13 residues.

This chain uses TRBV18 with TRBJ2-3, with D perhaps matching TRBD2 (5 bases). The ends were cut back, 3 bases at V and 0 bases at J, with 10 bases in the middle. CDR1 and CDR2 from the germline V gene are KGHSH and LQKENI. This CDR3 region has 15 residues. The CDR3: CASSPPTISTDTQYF. As DNA, the CDR3 is TGTGCCAGCTCACCCCCGACTATTAGCACAGATACGCAGTATTTT.

Ten or more counts support this clonotype. The chain has TRBV12-3 or TRBV12-4 and TRBJ2-7, with TRBD1 matching 7 bases. After removal of 2 bases from V and 2 bases from J, the junction contained 6 bases not matched to a gene. The CDR3 runs 15 residues. CDR3 nucleotide sequence: TGTGCCAGCAGTTTACGGGACAGTGTCACCTACGAGCAGTACTTC. Its translation is CASSLRDSVTYEQYF.

Many counts were recorded for this clonotype. The chain has TRBV5-1 and TRBJ1-4, with D maybe TRBD1 (5 bases). V gave up 4 bases and J gave up 3 bases, with 10 bases separating them. The CDR3 is 14 residues long. Germline lookup yields CDR1 SGHRS and CDR2 YFSETQ. The CDR3 is CASSPGRANEKLFF. DNA for the CDR3: TGCGCCAGCAGCCCAGGGAGGGCTAATGAAAAACTGTTTTTT.

This clonotype has ten or more counts. The V call is TRBV20-1, the J call TRBJ1-5, with 8 positions matching TRBD1. V trimming: 6 bases; J trimming: 3 bases; junction bases outside the gene matches: 4. Germline V gene sequence: CDR1 DFQATT, CDR2 SNEGSKA (reference sequence). The CDR3 is made up of 13 amino acids. The CDR3 sequence is CSAPGQVNQPQHF. The CDR3 DNA follows: TGCAGTGCCCCGGGACAGGTCAATCAGCCCCAGCATTTT.

Many counts were recorded for this clonotype. The chain carries TRBV18 and TRBJ1-1; D ambiguous. The germline CDR1 and CDR2 sequences are KGHSH and LQKENI. This CDR3 has 13 amino acids. The V end lost 1 base, the J end lost 1 base, and 4 bases lay between the germline ends. The CDR3 nucleotides are TGTGCCAGCTCACCACTAGGGAACACTGAAGCTTTCTTT. This translates into CASSPLGNTEAFF. Variable domain in full (rest from reference TRBV18 and TRBJ1-1): NAGVMQNPRHLVRRRGQEARLRCSPMKGHSHVYWYRQLPEEGLKFMVYLQKENIIDESGMPKERFSAEFPKEGPSILRIQQVVRGDSAAYFCASSPLGNTEAFFGQGTRLTVV.

Regarding this clonotype: A read error may explain this, as a much larger clone is one base away. This rearrangement joins TRBV5-1 to TRBJ1-2; 9 nucleotides match TRBD1. CDR1 is SGHRS, CDR2 YFSETQ, per germline. With 4 bases clipped from V and 7 bases from J, the junction kept 17 bases outside the gene matches. The CDR3 sequence is 17 residues long. The CDR3 reads CASSRGGQGPPGCGYTF. The DNA for the CDR3 is TGCGCCAGCAGCCGAGGCGGACAGGGGCCGCCGGGCTGTGGCTACACCTTC.

This clonotype has at least ten counts. The chain uses TRBV5-5 and TRBJ2-7; D might be TRBD1 (5 bases). From germline, CDR1 is SGHKS and CDR2 YYEKEE (reference sequence). This CDR3 contains 14 residues. Trimming removed 6 bases at V and 5 bases at J, with 18 bases between. The chain's CDR3 is CASISVQGLNEQYF. The CDR3 coding sequence is TGTGCCAGCATCAGTGTCCAGGGATTGAACGAGCAGTACTTC.

This clonotype occurred many times. The gene calls are TRBV28 and TRBJ2-7; D may be TRBD1 (5 bases). The germline CDR1 and CDR2 sequences are MDHEN and SYDVKM. The CDR3 length is 13 residues. The ends were cut back, 3 bases at V and 2 bases at J, with 8 bases in the middle. The CDR3 coding sequence is TGTGCCAGCAGTTTCGGCAGGGCCTACGAGCAGTACGTC. Translated, it gives CASSFGRAYEQYV.

This clonotype was recorded many times. This rearrangement joins TRBV20-1 to TRBJ1-2, with 8 bases matching TRBD1. V shed 6 bases, J shed 7 bases, and the junction held 13 bases outside the gene matches. Germline loops: CDR1 DFQATT, CDR2 SNEGSKA (reference sequence). The CDR3 spans 14 residues. CDR3 in amino acids: CSASAVQGGGGYTF. The DNA for the CDR3 is TGCAGTGCCTCCGCCGTACAGGGGGGGGGTGGCTACACCTTC.

The table lists this clonotype with many counts. This chain uses TRBV7-2 with TRBJ2-5; 8 positions agree with TRBD1. Germline CDR1 SGHTA, CDR2 FQGNSA. With V trimmed by 4 bases and J by 5 bases, 9 bases remained unmatched. The CDR3 is 15 residues long. The CDR3 bases are TGTGCCAGCAGCTCGTGGGGGACAGGTGGGGAGACCCAGTACTTC. It yields the protein CASSSWGTGGETQYF.

This clonotype was observed many times. The rearrangement joins TRBV9 to TRBJ2-7, with 9 bases identical to TRBD1. V trimming: 3 bases; J trimming: 5 bases; junction bases outside the gene matches: 6. Germline CDR1 is SGDLS and CDR2 is YYNGEE. The CDR3 covers 14 residues. The CDR3 DNA sequence: TGTGCCAGCAGCGAACAGGGGGCGGTCCACGAGCAGTACTTC. This encodes CASSEQGAVHEQYF.

The table lists this clonotype with many counts. The chain is built from TRBV10-3 and TRBJ1-5; no definite D call. CDR3 length: 14 amino acids. Germline CDR1 ENHRY, CDR2 SYGVKD. V dropped 3 bases and J dropped 4 bases, with 10 bases sitting between them. The CDR3 DNA reads TGTGCCATCAGTGAAGATCTGATGAATCAGCCCCAGCATTTT. It encodes CAISEDLMNQPQHF.

This clonotype was counted ten times or more. The rearrangement joins TRBV3-1 to TRBJ2-4; 8 bases agree with TRBD2. The CDR3 has 18 amino acids. Looked up from germline, CDR1 is LGHDT and CDR2 is YNNKEL (reference sequence). V lost 4 bases, J lost 0 bases, and 11 bases stayed unmatched. The CDR3 spells CASSPSGGPGIAKNIQYF. CDR3 DNA sequence: TGTGCCAGCAGCCCCAGCGGGGGCCCTGGCATAGCCAAAAACATTCAGTACTTC.

On this clonotype: Given a much more abundant clone one base away, this may be a read error. The chain links TRBV20-1 to TRBJ2-5; 9 bases are a match to TRBD2. Germline V gives CDR1 DFQATT, CDR2 SNEGSKA (reference sequence). The CDR3 extends over 13 amino acids. DNA for the CDR3: TGCAGTGCTGGGCCTAGCGGGGTAGAGACCGAGTACTTC. This codes for CSAGPSGVETEYF.

This clonotype was counted at least ten times. The chain recombines TRBV6-6 with TRBJ2-7; 7 bases match TRBD2. The V segment lost 3 bases and the J segment 6 bases; nucleotides outside the gene matches: 8. Germline CDR1 reads MNHNY; CDR2 reads SVGAGI (reference sequence). The CDR3 is 14 amino acids. The DNA for the CDR3 is TGTGCCAGCAGTTATGGGACTATCTCGGCCGAGCAGTACGTC. This encodes CASSYGTISAEQYV.